This T cell receptor beta chain was found in a study of Graves' ophthalmopathy and Graves' hyperthyroidism (dated by TCRdb to the late 2010s). Describing the broader study: Peripheral blood samples were taken at the time of initial diagnosis, before any treatment was given. The study used signatures of the TCR beta repertoire to tell Graves' ophthalmopathy apart from Graves' hyperthyroidism and to predict which patients would progress to ophthalmopathy. In over 5 hyperthyroidism patients, the T-cell repertoire of thyroid tissue was compared with the T-cell repertoire of blood. For independent validation, a separate cohort was made up of approximately 19 hyperthyroidism patients plus 17 patients who later progressed from hyperthyroidism to ophthalmopathy. A discovery set of about 99 patients (43 ophthalmopathy, about 55 stable hyperthyroidism) was enrolled to explore V-J signatures distinguishing ophthalmopathy from hyperthyroidism. In total, 135 blood samples were TCR-sequenced: approximately 42 ophthalmopathy, under 80 hyperthyroidism and roughly 17 hyperthyroidism-to-ophthalmopathy patients. The 85 to 100 discovery patients were divided at random into training and test sets in a 7:3 ratio. After sampling, hyperthyroidism patients received methimazole starting at 30 mg daily, and ophthalmopathy patients received high-dose intravenous methylprednisolone.

The study at large found these results: The 13-signature model separated ophthalmopathy from stable hyperthyroidism with roughly 90% sensitivity and around 81% specificity in cross-validation, and 80%/75% in the test set. No statistical method was used to set the sample size in advance, and the investigators knew which group each participant was assigned to. In validation, the model predicted ophthalmopathy progression with 55% to 71% sensitivity and about 73% specificity; some 13 predicted patients were CT-confirmed with GO in a median of around 6 months. Most of the expanded thyroid clonotypes with a frequency above 0.001 were also detected in blood, and it was suggested that the thyroid immune response may be reflected by blood repertoires.

From the cysteine through the phenylalanine, the CDR3 covers 15 amino acids. CDR3 DNA only is kept here, 45 bases in frame from base 1. V drops 0 bases and J drops 0 bases, leaving 10 bases in between. CDR1 SGHRS and CDR2 YFSETQ were looked up in the germline V gene. A patient counted as having stable hyperthyroidism if there was no progression to ophthalmopathy within 18 months of follow-up. The hyperthyroidism patients were 18 to 65 years old and newly diagnosed, with a disease duration of less than 2 months. Patients were excluded if they had other autoimmune diseases, uncontrolled infections, pregnancy or lactation. Clinical symptoms, serum thyroxine, TRAb, thyroid ultrasound and orbital computed tomography were used for diagnosis. PBMCs were isolated from roughly 10 ml of fresh peripheral blood by Ficoll-Paque density gradient centrifugation. Total RNA was extracted with Trizol reagent and quality-checked on an Agilent 2100 Bioanalyzer.

TCR beta CDR3 regions were amplified from RNA transcripts for repertoire sequencing. The first round was an RT-PCR using HTBI primers with the Qiagen OneStep RT-PCR kit, and this first round was followed by a second-round multiplex PCR, then size selection and purification. Libraries were sequenced paired-end with 100 bp reads on an Illumina HiSeq2000. As for the authors' bioinformatics: SOAPnuke was used to process the reads, throwing out any read that had adapters, had uncalled bases, had a mean Phred below 15, or lacked an exact constant-primer or identifier match. High-quality paired reads were merged with COPE v1.2.5. Each unique nucleotide sequence was defined as a clonotype, and clonotypes were aligned to IMGT TRB V, D and J references with MiTCR v1.1. The analysis was limited to V-J combinations with a frequency above 0.0001, which together covered 99.2% of the repertoires. A TCR clonal expansion and chaos score per V-J combination was defined as the ratio of F50 clonal expansion to chaos observed in the TCRdist matrix. Welch's t-statistics and random forest were used to narrow the features down to more than 10 V-J combinations, which were then fed into a naive Bayes classifier. The similarity between thyroid and blood repertoires was quantified using the Morisita-Horn index. The public reads were reanalyzed by TCRdb: fastp trimming at Q25, MiXCR alignment, in-frame beta chains only. Rows are unified per CDR3 protein, each entry keeping the most common DNA and genes. Here the V and J calls rest on TCRdb's processing, not on the authors' analysis. The sample has approximately 380,000 distinct CDR3 sequences on record, around 21% of them singletons. The ten largest clones represent roughly 3.2% of the sample.

For this clonotype: Its binding antigen is unknown. Base qualities are not at hand, and no much larger clone is one base apart.

The clonotype was recovered from a woman younger than 35 with stable Graves' hyperthyroidism. Donor details come from another sample of the same person, matched by shared clones. The material sequenced was peripheral blood. This chain joins TRBV5-1 to TRBJ2-7; the D gene assignment is ambiguous. The CDR3 sequence is CASSLEVAVSYEQYF. Read as DNA, the sequence is TGCGCCAGCAGCTTGGAGGTGGCGGTCTCCTACGAGCAGTACTTC.